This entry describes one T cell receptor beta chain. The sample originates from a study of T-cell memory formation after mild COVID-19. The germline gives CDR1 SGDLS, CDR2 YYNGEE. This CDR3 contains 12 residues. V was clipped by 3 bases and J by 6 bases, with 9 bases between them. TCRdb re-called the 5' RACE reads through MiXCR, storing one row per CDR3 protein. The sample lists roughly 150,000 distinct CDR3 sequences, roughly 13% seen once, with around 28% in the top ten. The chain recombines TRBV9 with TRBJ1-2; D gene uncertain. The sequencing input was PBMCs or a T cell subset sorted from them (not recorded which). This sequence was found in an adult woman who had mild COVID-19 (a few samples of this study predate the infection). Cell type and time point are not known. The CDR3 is CASSADPHGYTF. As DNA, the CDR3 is TGTGCCAGCAGCGCTGATCCCCATGGCTACACCTTC.